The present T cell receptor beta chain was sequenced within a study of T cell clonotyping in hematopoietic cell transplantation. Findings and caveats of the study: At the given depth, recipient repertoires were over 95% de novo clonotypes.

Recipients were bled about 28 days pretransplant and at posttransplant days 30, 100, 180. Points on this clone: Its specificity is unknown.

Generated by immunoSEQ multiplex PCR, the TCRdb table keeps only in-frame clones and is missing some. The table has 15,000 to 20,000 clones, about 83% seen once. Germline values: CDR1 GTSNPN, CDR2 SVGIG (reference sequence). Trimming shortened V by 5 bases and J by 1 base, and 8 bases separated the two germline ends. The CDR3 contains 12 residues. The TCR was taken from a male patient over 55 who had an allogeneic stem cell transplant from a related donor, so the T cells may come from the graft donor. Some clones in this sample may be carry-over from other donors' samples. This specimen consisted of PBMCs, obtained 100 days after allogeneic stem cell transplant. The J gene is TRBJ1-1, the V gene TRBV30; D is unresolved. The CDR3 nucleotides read TGTGCCTGGGGGCAGACGAACACTGAAGCTTTCTTT. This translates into CAWGQTNTEAFF.